The next 18 T cell receptor beta chains were all read from a single sample in a study of cytomegalovirus exposure and HLA in healthy donors. The PCR ran on 60 Vbeta and 13 Jbeta primers. Clones were read by immunoSEQ multiplex PCR, and TCRdb kept only the in-frame ones, dropping some. The sample lists about 240,000 clones; around 80% were seen once. The sample comprised PBMCs. The origin of the receptors is a boy between 10 and 17 years old in good health and CMV-seronegative.

V gene TRBV19 combines with J gene TRBJ2-1; D gene unclear. This CDR3 has 15 residues. Germline V gene sequence: CDR1 LNHDA, CDR2 SQIVND (reference sequence). V lost 1 base to trimming and J lost 5 bases, with 12 bases between them. CDR3 DNA: TGTGCCAGTAGTATAGCGGGTTTATATAACAATGAGCAGTTCTTC. It encodes CASSIAGLYNNEQFF.

The V gene is TRBV7-6, the J gene TRBJ2-2; D gene ambiguous. Germline values: CDR1 SGHVS, CDR2 FNYEAQ. V was shortened by 6 bases and J by 6 bases, with 14 bases between the two germline ends. The CDR3 is 14 residues long. The CDR3 is CASSPSAYSGELFF. For the CDR3, the DNA is TGTGCCAGCAGTCCGAGCGCATACTCCGGGGAGCTGTTTTTT.

This rearrangement joins TRBV7-3 to TRBJ1-6; 7 nucleotides align to TRBD1. The ends lost 4 bases at V and 10 bases at J; junction bases unmatched: 10. The CDR3 sequence is 15 residues long. The germline CDR1 and CDR2 sequences are SGHTA and FQGTGA. CDR3 in amino acids: CASSSSDRVRSPLHF. CDR3 DNA: TGTGCCAGCAGCTCGTCCGACAGGGTCCGGTCACCCCTCCACTTT.

This chain uses TRBV30 with TRBJ1-6; TRBD1 matches 8 bases. The CDR3 extends over 14 amino acids. CDR1 and CDR2 (germline): GTSNPN, SVGIG (reference sequence). V lost 4 bases to trimming and J lost 8 bases; unmatched junction nucleotides: 7. CDR3 nucleotides: TGTGCCTGGACAGGGGGCGTTTGGGATTCACCCCTCCACTTT. It encodes CAWTGGVWDSPLHF. Full variable domain (remainder filled in from reference TRBV30 and TRBJ1-6): SQTIHQWPATLVQPVGSPLSLECTVEGTSNPNLYWYRQAAGRGLQLLFYSVGIGQISSEVPQNLSASRPQDRQFILSSKKLLLSDSGFYLCAWTGGVWDSPLHFGNGTRLTVT.

This clone was detected only once. The sample contains more than one DNA sequence encoding this CDR3. This rearrangement joins TRBV20-1 to TRBJ1-2; tentative D call: TRBD1 (5 bases). The CDR3 runs to 11 residues. Germline V gene sequence: CDR1 DFQATT, CDR2 SNEGSKA (reference sequence). Trimming left V 5 bases short and J 4 bases short, with 8 bases between. In DNA form, the CDR3 reads TGCAGTGCTCAGGGACTCTATGGCTACACCTTC. It codes for CSAQGLYGYTF.

This chain connects TRBV30 to TRBJ2-3, with 9 bases identical to TRBD1. CDR3 length: 14 residues. The V and J ends lost 0 bases and 7 bases, in that order; junction bases with no gene match: 5. From germline, CDR1 is GTSNPN and CDR2 SVGIG (reference sequence). The CDR3 loop reads CAWSVGQGIHTQYF. In DNA form, the CDR3 reads TGTGCCTGGAGTGTAGGACAGGGGATCCATACGCAGTATTTT.

The chain combines TRBV11-3 with TRBJ2-6; D call uncertain. V was cut by 5 bases and J by 0 bases, with 5 bases left in between. Germline assignment: CDR1 SGHNT and CDR2 YENEEA. The CDR3 is 14 residues long. The CDR3 DNA follows: TGTGCCAGCAGCCCGGTCTCTGGGGCCAACGTCCTGACTTTC. It codes for CASSPVSGANVLTF.

Only a few counts were recorded for this clone. Here the CDR3 reads CASSLDPGASYNEQFF. The CDR3 DNA is TGTGCCAGCAGCTTGGATCCGGGAGCCTCCTACAATGAGCAGTTCTTC. The rearrangement links TRBV5-4 to TRBJ2-1, with D possibly matching TRBD2 (6 bases). Germline V gives CDR1 SGHNT, CDR2 YYREEE (reference sequence). The CDR3 sequence is 16 residues long. The germline V and J ends were trimmed by 0 bases and 0 bases, with 10 bases remaining between them.

V is TRBV7-9 and J is TRBJ1-4; the D gene is possibly TRBD1 (5 bases). This CDR3 comprises 15 residues. Between the trimmed V and J ends, which lost 5 bases and 6 bases, there was a span of 16 bases. Germline V gene lookup returns CDR1 SEHNR and CDR2 FQNEAQ (reference sequence). The CDR3 coding sequence is TGTGCCAGCAGCCAAGTAGCAGGGCTGGATGAAAAACTGTTTTTT. Its translation: CASSQVAGLDEKLFF.

The chain recombines TRBV4-1 with TRBJ1-5; a possible D gene is TRBD1 (6 bases). Germline V gene lookup returns CDR1 MGHRA and CDR2 YSYEKL. V shed 1 base and J shed 9 bases, with 16 bases lying between them. The CDR3 consists of 15 residues. For the CDR3, the DNA is TGCGCCAGCAGCCAAGGGACAGCCAGCGGAACGCCCCAGCATTTT. Its protein product is CASSQGTASGTPQHF.

The chain recombines TRBV19 with TRBJ1-1; weak D call: TRBD1 (6 bases). The V gene's germline CDR1 is LNHDA and CDR2 SQIVND (reference sequence). Deletions cut 5 bases from V and 0 bases from J, with 13 bases between. This CDR3 is built from 15 residues. The CDR3 spells CASSLGAVMNTEAFF. The CDR3 nucleotides are TGTGCCAGTAGTCTGGGGGCAGTCATGAACACTGAAGCTTTCTTT.

The V and J genes are TRBV7-9 and TRBJ2-1; D remains unclear. Germline assignment: CDR1 SEHNR and CDR2 FQNEAQ (reference sequence). The V gene lost 3 bases and the J gene lost 0 bases, with 9 bases spanning the gap. The CDR3 spans 15 residues. CDR3 region: CASSFVSSSYNEQFF. The CDR3 nucleotides are TGTGCCAGCAGCTTTGTTTCGAGCTCCTACAATGAGCAGTTCTTC.

This chain connects TRBV30 to TRBJ2-7; the match to TRBD2 covers 9 bases. Losses at the gene ends were 4 bases for V and 3 bases for J; bases not matched to a gene: 1. CDR3 length equals 12 residues. In germline, CDR1 is GTSNPN, CDR2 SVGIG (reference sequence). CDR3 sequence (DNA): TGTGCCTGGACTAGCGGGAACTACGAGCAGTACTTC. It codes for CAWTSGNYEQYF.

The chain carries TRBV9 and TRBJ1-4; the D gene is possibly TRBD1 (5 bases). V lost 4 bases and J lost 0, with 10 bases in between. This CDR3 has 15 residues. From germline, CDR1 is SGDLS and CDR2 YYNGEE. CDR3 in DNA: TGTGCCAGCAGCTTCCTAGGGGCAACTAATGAAAAACTGTTTTTT. Its translation is CASSFLGATNEKLFF.

The rearrangement links TRBV30 to TRBJ1-1, with a possible D match to TRBD1 (5 bases). Germline values: CDR1 GTSNPN, CDR2 SVGIG (reference sequence). Between the trimmed V and J ends, which lost 3 bases and 0 bases, there was a span of 17 bases. CDR3 length equals 16 residues. Written as DNA, the CDR3 is TGTGCCTGGAGCCATTCAGGGCGGGGTTTGAACACTGAAGCTTTCTTT. Translating gives CAWSHSGRGLNTEAFF. Filled out from reference TRBV30 and TRBJ1-1, the complete variable domain reads SQTIHQWPATLVQPVGSPLSLECTVEGTSNPNLYWYRQAAGRGLQLLFYSVGIGQISSEVPQNLSASRPQDRQFILSSKKLLLSDSGFYLCAWSHSGRGLNTEAFFGQGTRLTVV.

This clone has just one count. This chain uses TRBV27 with TRBJ2-7, with 7 bases fitting TRBD1. This CDR3 spans 15 amino acids. Trimming removed 2 bases from V and 1 base from J; junction bases left unmatched: 5. Germline loops: CDR1 MNHEY, CDR2 SMNVEV (reference sequence). The CDR3 DNA sequence: TGTGCCAGCAGTTTAAGGGGGCCAGGATCCTACGAGCAGTACTTC. Residues: CASSLRGPGSYEQYF.

This clone appeared once. This chain joins TRBV11-3 and TRBJ1-4; 11 bases match TRBD1. The V segment lost 5 bases and the J segment 6 bases; nucleotides outside the gene matches: 2. Germline V gives CDR1 SGHNT, CDR2 YENEEA. The CDR3 loop spans 14 amino acids. The DNA for the CDR3 is TGTGCCAGCAGCGGGACAGGGGGGGATGAAAAACTGTTTTTT. Translated: CASSGTGGDEKLFF.

This clone came up once. The chain couples TRBV30 to TRBJ1-4; no clear D. CDR1 is GTSNPN, CDR2 SVGIG, per germline (reference sequence). Between the trimmed V and J ends, which lost 0 bases and 9 bases, there was a span of 8 bases. The CDR3 consists of 12 residues. The CDR3 region is CAWSVAQKKLFF. For the CDR3, the DNA is TGTGCCTGGAGTGTAGCACAGAAAAAACTGTTTTTT.